This is a list of T cell receptor beta chains from one sample in a study of blood T cells in healthy people across ages. MiXCR, run by TCRdb on the 5' RACE reads, gives a single entry per CDR3 protein. This table holds under 1,100,000 distinct CDR3 sequences, less than 25% found once. These data are also associated with another study on T cells of mothers and their children.

Sequencing was carried out using blood. These receptor sequences come from a girl under 10 years old in good health. CDR3s include the opening cysteine and the closing phenylalanine or tryptophan. The D gene is left open where the match is weak. Size is omitted from some rows. Given values are once, few, many or a class for expanded clones.

clone_size: few
j_call: TRBJ1-4
d_call: NA
v_call: TRBV29-1
cdr3_aa: CSVSTEANEKLFF
cdr3_nt: TGCAGCGTCTCCACCGAGGCCAATGAAAAACTGTTTTTT

clone_size: NA
j_call: TRBJ2-2
d_call: NA
v_call: TRBV4-1
cdr3_aa: CASSQLGARDQPNTGELFF
cdr3_nt: TGCGCCAGCAGCCAACTCGGTGCCAGGGACCAGCCGAACACCGGGGAGCTGTTTTTT

clone_size: few
j_call: TRBJ2-5
d_call: NA
v_call: TRBV7-8
cdr3_aa: CASSFYVETQYF
cdr3_nt: TGTGCCAGCAGCTTTTATGTGGAGACCCAGTACTTC

clone_size: NA
j_call: TRBJ1-1
d_call: NA
v_call: TRBV27
cdr3_aa: CASSARRRANTEAFF
cdr3_nt: TGTGCCAGCAGCGCGCGCAGGCGAGCGAACACTGAAGCTTTCTTT

clone_size: NA
j_call: TRBJ2-5
d_call: NA
v_call: TRBV20-1
cdr3_aa: CSARDPPGGLEYF
cdr3_nt: TGCAGTGCTAGAGATCCTCCTGGGGGGTTAGAGTACTTC

clone_size: few
j_call: TRBJ2-3
d_call: NA
v_call: TRBV9
cdr3_aa: CASSVAGIRERNTQYF
cdr3_nt: TGTGCCAGCAGCGTAGCGGGCATAAGGGAGAGGAATACGCAGTATTTT

clone_size: few
j_call: TRBJ2-5
d_call: NA
v_call: TRBV7-2
cdr3_aa: CASSFHSPAKETQYF
cdr3_nt: TGTGCCAGCAGCTTCCACTCCCCAGCTAAAGAGACCCAGTACTTC

clone_size: NA
j_call: TRBJ1-1
d_call: NA
v_call: TRBV7-3
cdr3_aa: CASSLTRSGASGGNTEAFF
cdr3_nt: TGTGCCAGCAGCTTAACTAGGTCGGGAGCGAGCGGGGGGAACACTGAAGCTTTCTTT

clone_size: NA
j_call: TRBJ2-1
d_call: NA
v_call: TRBV4-3
cdr3_aa: CASSQQSWGRNEQFF
cdr3_nt: TGCGCCAGCAGCCAGCAAAGCTGGGGGCGCAATGAGCAGTTCTTC

clone_size: few
j_call: TRBJ2-4
d_call: NA
v_call: TRBV12-5
cdr3_aa: CASGTKTTSVYIQYF
cdr3_nt: TGTGCTAGTGGCACCAAGACGACTTCCGTGTACATTCAGTACTTC

clone_size: many
j_call: TRBJ2-1
d_call: NA
v_call: TRBV5-5
cdr3_aa: CASSPGRSSYNEQFF
cdr3_nt: TGTGCCAGCAGCCCGGGGCGTAGCTCCTACAATGAGCAGTTCTTC

clone_size: few
j_call: TRBJ2-1
d_call: TRBD2
v_call: TRBV2
cdr3_aa: CASGYGTPGGFF
cdr3_nt: TGTGCCAGCGGGTACGGGACTCCGGGGGGGTTCTTC

clone_size: NA
j_call: TRBJ1-1
d_call: NA
v_call: TRBV12-3/TRBV12-4
cdr3_aa: CASSFSFGSTEAFF
cdr3_nt: TGTGCCAGCAGTTTCAGTTTTGGGAGCACTGAAGCTTTCTTT

clone_size: NA
j_call: TRBJ1-5
d_call: NA
v_call: TRBV12-3/TRBV12-4
cdr3_aa: CASSPIGYQPQHF
cdr3_nt: TGTGCCAGCAGTCCCATAGGGTATCAGCCCCAGCATTTT

clone_size: NA
j_call: TRBJ1-3
d_call: TRBD1
v_call: TRBV5-5
cdr3_aa: CANSLGTGAGNTIYF
cdr3_nt: TGTGCCAACAGCTTGGGGACAGGGGCTGGAAACACCATATATTTT

clone_size: few
j_call: TRBJ2-7
d_call: TRBD1
v_call: TRBV5-1
cdr3_aa: CASSLGQGNDEQYF
cdr3_nt: TGCGCCAGCAGCTTGGGACAGGGGAACGACGAGCAGTACTTC

clone_size: few
j_call: TRBJ2-5
d_call: NA
v_call: TRBV5-6
cdr3_aa: CASSQGTLPRETQYF
cdr3_nt: TGTGCCAGCAGCCAAGGGACCCTCCCTCGAGAGACCCAGTACTTC

clone_size: many
j_call: TRBJ2-3
d_call: TRBD2
v_call: TRBV4-3
cdr3_aa: CASSPELRGGNKDTQYF
cdr3_nt: TGCGCCAGCAGCCCTGAACTTCGGGGGGGCAACAAAGATACGCAGTATTTT

clone_size: NA
j_call: TRBJ2-5
d_call: NA
v_call: TRBV7-9
cdr3_aa: CASSLVASGGRQYF
cdr3_nt: TGTGCCAGCAGCTTAGTGGCGTCAGGTGGACGGCAGTACTTC

clone_size: NA
j_call: TRBJ2-5
d_call: NA
v_call: TRBV24-1
cdr3_aa: CATSHRGQETQYF
cdr3_nt: TGTGCCACCAGCCACCGGGGCCAAGAGACCCAGTACTTC

clone_size: few
j_call: TRBJ2-1
d_call: TRBD2
v_call: TRBV6-1
cdr3_aa: CASRRSGLAAFDSYNEQFF
cdr3_nt: TGTGCCAGCAGAAGGAGCGGTCTAGCGGCCTTTGACTCCTACAATGAGCAGTTCTTC

clone_size: few
j_call: TRBJ1-1
d_call: NA
v_call: TRBV9
cdr3_aa: CASSSPGPEAFF
cdr3_nt: TGTGCCAGCAGTTCACCGGGCCCCGAAGCTTTCTTT

clone_size: NA
j_call: TRBJ2-7
d_call: NA
v_call: TRBV2
cdr3_aa: CASSEGLWGRKDEQYF
cdr3_nt: TGTGCCAGCAGTGAGGGTTTATGGGGGAGGAAAGACGAGCAGTACTTC

clone_size: few
j_call: TRBJ1-4
d_call: NA
v_call: TRBV29-1
cdr3_aa: CSVVQGPNEKLFF
cdr3_nt: TGCAGCGTTGTACAGGGTCCTAATGAAAAACTGTTTTTT

clone_size: once
j_call: TRBJ1-3
d_call: NA
v_call: TRBV29-1
cdr3_aa: CSVEWTAGNTIYF
cdr3_nt: TGCAGCGTTGAGTGGACAGCTGGAAACACCATATATTTT

clone_size: few
j_call: TRBJ2-5
d_call: NA
v_call: TRBV7-2
cdr3_aa: CASGRSGFEGTQYF
cdr3_nt: TGTGCCAGCGGGCGGAGCGGTTTCGAAGGGACCCAGTACTTC

clone_size: few
j_call: TRBJ1-4
d_call: NA
v_call: TRBV19
cdr3_aa: CASSGVFGEKLFF
cdr3_nt: TGTGCCAGTAGCGGGGTTTTTGGAGAAAAACTGTTTTTT

clone_size: few
j_call: TRBJ2-1
d_call: TRBD2
v_call: TRBV6-1
cdr3_aa: CASSQAGGRSYNEQFF
cdr3_nt: TGTGCCAGCAGTCAAGCGGGAGGCCGCTCCTACAATGAGCAGTTCTTC

clone_size: NA
j_call: TRBJ2-1
d_call: NA
v_call: TRBV5-1
cdr3_aa: CASSFPRGGYNEQFF
cdr3_nt: TGCGCCAGCAGCTTTCCCAGGGGGGGATACAATGAGCAGTTCTTC